The sequence of this T cell receptor beta chain was determined in a study of early T cells in non-severe SARS-CoV-2 infection. The length of the CDR3 is 14 residues. The germline V and J ends were trimmed by 0 bases and 3 bases, with 8 bases remaining between them. Germline assignment: CDR1 SGHTA and CDR2 FQGNSA. Individual cDNA molecules received unique molecular identifiers during library preparation. TCRdb re-called the 5' RACE reads with MiXCR, one entry per CDR3 protein. This sample yields around 66,000 distinct CDR3 sequences, of which around 6.5% are seen a single time; about 3.6% belongs to the top ten. This clonotype has a count of ten or more.

V gene TRBV7-2 combines with J gene TRBJ1-2; maybe TRBD1 (5 bases). The specimen comprised whole blood, sampled at baseline. The source is an adult who was a healthcare worker with PCR-confirmed SARS-CoV-2 infection or an uninfected control (not recorded which). Here the CDR3 reads CASSLALGDYGYTF. The CDR3 DNA sequence: TGTGCCAGCAGCTTAGCTTTGGGGGACTATGGCTACACCTTC.